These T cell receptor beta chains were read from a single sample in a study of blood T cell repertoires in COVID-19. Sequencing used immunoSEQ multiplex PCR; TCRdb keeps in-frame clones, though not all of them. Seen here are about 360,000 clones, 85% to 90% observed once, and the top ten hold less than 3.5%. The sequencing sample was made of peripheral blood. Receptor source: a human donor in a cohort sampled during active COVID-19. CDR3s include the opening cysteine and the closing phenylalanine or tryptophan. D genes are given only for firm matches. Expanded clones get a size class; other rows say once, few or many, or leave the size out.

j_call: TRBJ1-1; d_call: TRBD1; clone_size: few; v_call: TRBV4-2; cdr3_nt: TGTGCCAGCAGCCAAGAATCGGGACAGGGGAACACTGAAGCTTTCTTT; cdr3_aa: CASSQESGQGNTEAFF
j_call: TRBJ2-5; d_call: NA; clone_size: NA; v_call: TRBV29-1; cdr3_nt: TGCAGCGTTGAGCCTGGAGGACGTGCGACTTTGGAGACCCAGTACTTC; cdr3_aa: CSVEPGGRATLETQYF
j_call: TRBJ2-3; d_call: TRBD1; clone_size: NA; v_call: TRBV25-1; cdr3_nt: TGTGCCAGCAGAGGGGGCGTTGGGGATACGCAGTATTTT; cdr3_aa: CASRGGVGDTQYF
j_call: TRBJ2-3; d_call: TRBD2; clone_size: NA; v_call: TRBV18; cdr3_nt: TGTGCCAGCTCACCTGCGGGGGCAGATACGCAGTATTTT; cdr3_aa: CASSPAGADTQYF
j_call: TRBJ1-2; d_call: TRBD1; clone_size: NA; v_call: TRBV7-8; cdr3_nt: TGTGCCAGCAGCCCCAGAACAGGGGGCGGGTATTTTGGCTACACCTTC; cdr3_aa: CASSPRTGGGYFGYTF
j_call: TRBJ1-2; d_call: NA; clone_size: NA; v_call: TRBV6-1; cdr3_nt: TGTGCCAGCAGTGAAGCGAGCGGGGCTAACTATGGCTACACCTTC; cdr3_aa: CASSEASGANYGYTF
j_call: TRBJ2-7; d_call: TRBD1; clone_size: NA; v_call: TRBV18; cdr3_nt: TGTGCCAGCTCACCAGCGAGACAGGGGGTCGAGCAGTACTTC; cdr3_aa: CASSPARQGVEQYF
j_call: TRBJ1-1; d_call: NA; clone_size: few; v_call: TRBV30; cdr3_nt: TGTGCCTGGAGTGACATTATTGGCACTGAAGCTTTCTTT; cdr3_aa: CAWSDIIGTEAFF
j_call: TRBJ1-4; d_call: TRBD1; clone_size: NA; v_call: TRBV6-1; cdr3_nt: TGTGCCAGCAGTGAAGAATGGACAGGGGATAAACTGTTTTTT; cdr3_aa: CASSEEWTGDKLFF
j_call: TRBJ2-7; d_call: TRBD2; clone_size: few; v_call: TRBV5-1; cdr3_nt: TGCGCCAGCAGCCGATCCCCCACCCGGGCCGGGGGGAACGAGCAGTACTTC; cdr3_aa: CASSRSPTRAGGNEQYF
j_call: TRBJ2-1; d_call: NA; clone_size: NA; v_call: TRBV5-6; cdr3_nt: TGTGCCAGCAGCTGGGGCCTACTGATATCCTACAATGAGCAGTTCTTC; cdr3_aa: CASSWGLLISYNEQFF
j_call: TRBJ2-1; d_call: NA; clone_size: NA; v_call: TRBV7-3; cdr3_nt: TGTGCCAGCAGCCCACCCTCGACTAGTTTCTACAATGAGCAGTTCTTC; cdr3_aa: CASSPPSTSFYNEQFF
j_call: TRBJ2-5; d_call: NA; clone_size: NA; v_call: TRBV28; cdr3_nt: TGTGCCAGCACCCCGGGTAGGACTACAGAGACCCAGTACTTC; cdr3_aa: CASTPGRTTETQYF
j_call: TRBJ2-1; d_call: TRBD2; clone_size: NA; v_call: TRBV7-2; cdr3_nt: TGTGCCGGACAGAATAGCGGGGGCTCCTACAATGAGCAGTTCTTC; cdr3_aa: CAGQNSGGSYNEQFF
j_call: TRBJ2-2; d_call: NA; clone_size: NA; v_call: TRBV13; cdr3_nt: TGTGCCAGCAGCCCACCCAGTAACACCGGGGAGCTGTTTTTT; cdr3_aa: CASSPPSNTGELFF
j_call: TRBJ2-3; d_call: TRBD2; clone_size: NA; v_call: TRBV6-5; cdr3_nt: TGTGCCAGCAGATCCCTAGCGGGGGGAGGTACGCAGTATTTT; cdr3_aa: CASRSLAGGGTQYF
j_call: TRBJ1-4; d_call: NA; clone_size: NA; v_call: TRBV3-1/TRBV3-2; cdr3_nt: TGTGCCAGCAGCCAATACACAGGGCCGGGGGGGAATGAAAAACTGTTTTTT; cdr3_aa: CASSQYTGPGGNEKLFF
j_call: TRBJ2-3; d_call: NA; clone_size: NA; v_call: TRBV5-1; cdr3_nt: TGCGCCAGCAGCTTGGATCCTAGCAGAGGGGGTTCGACGCAGTATTTT; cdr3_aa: CASSLDPSRGGSTQYF
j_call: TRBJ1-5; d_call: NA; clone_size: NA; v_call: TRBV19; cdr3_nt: TGTGCCAGTAGTACACGACAGTGGGGGGGTCGGGGGCAGCCCCAGCATTTT; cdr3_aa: CASSTRQWGGRGQPQHF
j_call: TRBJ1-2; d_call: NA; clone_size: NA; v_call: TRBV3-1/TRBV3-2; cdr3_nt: TGTGCCAGCAGCCCAGTAGCACAGGCTAACTATGGCTACACCTTC; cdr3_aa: CASSPVAQANYGYTF
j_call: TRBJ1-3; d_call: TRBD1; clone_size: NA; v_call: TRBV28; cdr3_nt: TGTGCCAGCAGCCAACCGGGACAGATCCACTCTGGAAACACCATATATTTT; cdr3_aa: CASSQPGQIHSGNTIYF
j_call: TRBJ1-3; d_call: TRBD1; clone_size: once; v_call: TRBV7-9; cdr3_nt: TGTGCCAGCAGTCAAACAGGGGGCACCTTCTCTGGAAACACCATATATTTT; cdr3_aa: CASSQTGGTFSGNTIYF
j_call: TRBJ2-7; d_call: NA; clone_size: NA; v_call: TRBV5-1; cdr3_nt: TGCGCCAGCAGCTTGGCCCTAGCTTCCGAGCAGTACTTC; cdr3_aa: CASSLALASEQYF
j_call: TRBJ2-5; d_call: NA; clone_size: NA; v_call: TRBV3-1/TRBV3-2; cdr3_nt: TGTGCCAGCAGCCAAGATCCCCGGGGTTGGGAGACCCAGTACTTC; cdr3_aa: CASSQDPRGWETQYF
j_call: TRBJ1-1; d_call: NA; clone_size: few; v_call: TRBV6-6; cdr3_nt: TGTGCCAGCAGTATGACAGAGAACACTGAAGCTTTCTTT; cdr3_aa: CASSMTENTEAFF
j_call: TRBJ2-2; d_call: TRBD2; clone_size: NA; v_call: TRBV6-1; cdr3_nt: TGTGCCAGCAGTGAAGCGCGGCTAGCGGGATTCACCGGGGAGCTGTTTTTT; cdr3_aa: CASSEARLAGFTGELFF
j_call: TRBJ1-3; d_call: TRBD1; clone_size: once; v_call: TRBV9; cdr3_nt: TGTGCCAGCAGCGACCGGGACAGGGGAAACACCATATATTTT; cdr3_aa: CASSDRDRGNTIYF
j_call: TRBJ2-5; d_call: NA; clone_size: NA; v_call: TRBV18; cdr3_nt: TGTGCCAGCTCCGTAGGAGTACAAGAGACCCAGTACTTC; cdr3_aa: CASSVGVQETQYF
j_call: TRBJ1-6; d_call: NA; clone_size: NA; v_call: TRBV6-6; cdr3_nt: TGTGCCAGCACCCGACCAACAGGACATGGCGATTCACCCCTCCACTTT; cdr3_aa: CASTRPTGHGDSPLHF
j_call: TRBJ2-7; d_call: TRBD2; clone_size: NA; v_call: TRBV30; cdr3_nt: TGTGCCTGGAGCTACTTAGCGGGGGAGGGCAAGCAGTACTTC; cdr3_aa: CAWSYLAGEGKQYF
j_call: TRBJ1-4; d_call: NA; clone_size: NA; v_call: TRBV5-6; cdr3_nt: TGTGCCAGCAGCTTTGGCGGTGGAGAAAAACTGTTTTTT; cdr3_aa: CASSFGGGEKLFF
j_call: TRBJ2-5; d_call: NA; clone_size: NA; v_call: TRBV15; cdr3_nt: TGTGCCACCGCCAATAGGGGTGTTTCTCAAGAGACCCAGTACTTC; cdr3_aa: CATANRGVSQETQYF
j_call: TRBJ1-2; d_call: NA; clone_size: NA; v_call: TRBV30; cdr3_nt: TGTGCCTGGAGTGGGACTCATTGGACAGACTACACCTTC; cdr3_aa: CAWSGTHWTDYTF
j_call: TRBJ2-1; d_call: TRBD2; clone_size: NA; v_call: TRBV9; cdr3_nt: TGTGCCAGCTCTGAGGCGGGAGGGCCTCATGAGCAGTTCTTC; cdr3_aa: CASSEAGGPHEQFF
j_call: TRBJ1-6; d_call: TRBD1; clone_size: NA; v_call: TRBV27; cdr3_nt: TGTGCCAGCAGCCCGGGACAGGGGAATTCACCCCTCCACTTT; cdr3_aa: CASSPGQGNSPLHF
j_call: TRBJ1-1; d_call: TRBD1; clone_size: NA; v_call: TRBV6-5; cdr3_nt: TGTGCCAGCAGTAGGAGCCCATCGACAGGGGAAGCTTTCTTT; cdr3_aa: CASSRSPSTGEAFF
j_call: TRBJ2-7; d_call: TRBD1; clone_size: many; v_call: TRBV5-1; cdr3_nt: TGCGCCAGCAGCTTGGCCCCGGGACAGGCCTACGAGCAGTACTTC; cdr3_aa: CASSLAPGQAYEQYF
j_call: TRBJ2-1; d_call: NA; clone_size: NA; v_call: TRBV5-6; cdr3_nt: TGTGCCAGCAGCTTGCAGGGGGGCGGTGGCGATGAGCAGTTCTTC; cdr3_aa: CASSLQGGGGDEQFF
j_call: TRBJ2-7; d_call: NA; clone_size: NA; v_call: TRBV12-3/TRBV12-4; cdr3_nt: TGTGCCAGCAGTTCCGACAGGACCAACGAGCAGTACTTC; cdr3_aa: CASSSDRTNEQYF
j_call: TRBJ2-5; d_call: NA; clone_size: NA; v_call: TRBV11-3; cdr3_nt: TGTGCCAGCAGCTCAAGTAGGGGAGAGACCCAGTACTTC; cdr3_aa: CASSSSRGETQYF
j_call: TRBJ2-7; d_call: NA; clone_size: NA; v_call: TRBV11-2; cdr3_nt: TGTGCCAGCAGCAGGGACATCGGGTCCTACGAGCAGTACTTC; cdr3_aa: CASSRDIGSYEQYF
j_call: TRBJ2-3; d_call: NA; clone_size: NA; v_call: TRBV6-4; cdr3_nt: TGTGCCAGCAGTGAAGGGAGCGGAAGCACAGATACGCAGTATTTT; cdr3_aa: CASSEGSGSTDTQYF
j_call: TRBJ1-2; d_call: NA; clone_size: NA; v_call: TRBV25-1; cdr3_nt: TGTGCCAGCAGTGAATCCCAGGGGCCTGTCTATGGCTACACCTTC; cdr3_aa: CASSESQGPVYGYTF
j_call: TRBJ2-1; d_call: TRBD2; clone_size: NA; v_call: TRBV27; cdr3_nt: TGTGCCAGCAGTCGACGGGGACTAGCGGGGGTCAATGAGCAGTTCTTC; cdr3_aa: CASSRRGLAGVNEQFF
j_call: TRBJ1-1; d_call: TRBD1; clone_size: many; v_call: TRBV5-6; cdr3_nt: TGTGCCAGCAGCCCCCGACAGGGGTTGAACACTGAAGCTTTCTTT; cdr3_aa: CASSPRQGLNTEAFF
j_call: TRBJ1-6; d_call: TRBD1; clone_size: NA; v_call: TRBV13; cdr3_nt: TGTGCCAGCAGCAAAGAAAGGACAGGGAGGGATTCACCCCTCCACTTT; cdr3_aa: CASSKERTGRDSPLHF
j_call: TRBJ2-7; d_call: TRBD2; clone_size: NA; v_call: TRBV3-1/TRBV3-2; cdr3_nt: TGTGCCAGCAGCCAAGTTAGCGGGCAGGGAGCGGGGGAGCAGTACTTC; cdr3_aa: CASSQVSGQGAGEQYF
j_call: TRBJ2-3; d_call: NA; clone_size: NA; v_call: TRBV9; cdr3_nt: TGTGCCAGCAGCGTTAGCGCCAGCACAGATACGCAGTATTTT; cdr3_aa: CASSVSASTDTQYF
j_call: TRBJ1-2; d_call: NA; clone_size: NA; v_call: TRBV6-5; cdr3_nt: TGTGCCAGCAGTTCCATCCGACAGGCTAACTATGGCTACACCTTC; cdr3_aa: CASSSIRQANYGYTF
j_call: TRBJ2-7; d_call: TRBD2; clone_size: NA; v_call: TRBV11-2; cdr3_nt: TGTGCCAGCAGCTTAGAGGTAGCGGGAGTTCTTAAAAACTACGAGCAGTACTTC; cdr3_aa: CASSLEVAGVLKNYEQYF
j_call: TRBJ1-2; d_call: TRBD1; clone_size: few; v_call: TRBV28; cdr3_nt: TGTGCCAGCAGCGGACAGGTGACTAACTATGGCTACACCTTC; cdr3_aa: CASSGQVTNYGYTF
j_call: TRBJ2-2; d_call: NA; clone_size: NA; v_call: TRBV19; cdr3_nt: TGTGCCAGTAGTATATCCGGGCGGGCCGGGGAGCTGTTTTTT; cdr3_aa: CASSISGRAGELFF